These 32 T cell receptor beta chains came from one sample sequenced in a study of CD8+CD57+ T cells in acquired aplastic anemia. Patients who underwent sequencing had shown CD8+CD57+ cell expansion by flow cytometry. Genomic DNA was employed as the template in profiling TCR beta VDJ and CDR3. TCRdb reprocessed the reads via MiXCR and lists one record per CDR3 protein. The data hold about 160,000 distinct CDR3 sequences, with more than 45% observed a single time. Specimen: sorted CD4+, CD8+, or CD8+CD57+ T cells (not recorded which) from PBMCs. The origin of the receptors is a human donor with aplastic anemia.

The V gene is TRBV7-6, the J gene TRBJ1-1; TRBD1 is a possible D gene (5 bases). CDR1 is SGHVS, CDR2 FNYEAQ, per germline. Trimming pared 5 bases from V and 0 bases from J, leaving 13 bases between. This CDR3 comprises 15 residues. CDR3 sequence: CASSPGQTLNTEAFF. CDR3 nucleotide sequence: TGTGCCAGCAGCCCTGGACAAACGCTGAACACTGAAGCTTTCTTT. The full variable domain, in which reference TRBV7-6 and TRBJ1-1 provide the parts outside the CDR3, is GAGVSQSPRYKVTKRGQDVALRCDPISGHVSLYWYRQALGQGPEFLTYFNYEAQQDKSGLPNDRFSAERPEGSISTLTIQRTEQRDSAMYRCASSPGQTLNTEAFFGQGTRLTVV.

V and J are TRBV25-1 and TRBJ2-3; perhaps D is TRBD1 or TRBD2 (5 bases each). Germline V gene lookup returns CDR1 MGHDK and CDR2 SYGVNS. The CDR3 is 15 residues long. Deletions cut 1 base from V and 2 bases from J, with 10 bases between. CDR3 amino acids: CASSESRGPTDTQYF. The CDR3 DNA follows: TGTGCCAGCAGTGAATCGAGGGGACCCACAGATACGCAGTATTTT.

The chain has TRBV2 and TRBJ1-2; D is unclear. The CDR3 spans 14 residues. Germline values: CDR1 SNHLY, CDR2 FYNNEI. V was pared by 9 bases and J by 0 bases, with 14 bases between. For the CDR3, the DNA is TGTGCCAGTACCGAACGCGGACCTAACTATGGCTACACCTTC. Protein sequence: CASTERGPNYGYTF.

This clonotype was counted only a few times. The chain carries TRBV6-5 and TRBJ1-1; TRBD1 matches 7 bases. Germline lookup yields CDR1 MNHEY and CDR2 SVGAGI. The CDR3 spans 15 residues. The junction had 6 bases not matched to a gene; V was cut back by 1 base and J by 4 bases. The CDR3, as DNA: TGTGCCAGCAGTTACTTCCAGGGGGGGGGCACTGAAGCTTTCTTT. It yields the protein CASSYFQGGGTEAFF.

The chain recombines TRBV24-1 with TRBJ2-1, with unresolved D. This CDR3 comprises 14 residues. V lost 1 base, J lost 4 bases, and 7 bases lay in between. CDR1 is KGHDR and CDR2 is SFDVKD in the germline V gene. DNA of the CDR3: TGTGCCACCAGTGATTTACGGGCGTACAATGAGCAGTTCTTC. Protein sequence: CATSDLRAYNEQFF.

As for this clonotype: This sequence may be a read error, since a much larger clone differs from it by one base. The final CDR3 position lacks the conserved phenylalanine or tryptophan, pointing to a likely read error. This chain uses TRBV7-2 with TRBJ2-7; unclear D gene. V was shortened by 3 bases and J by 7 bases, with 7 bases between the two germline ends. There are 11 residues in the CDR3. Germline CDR1 SGHTA, CDR2 FQGNSA. The CDR3 loop reads CASSFGWEQYS. In DNA, the CDR3 is TGTGCCAGCAGCTTTGGCTGGGAGCAGTACTCC.

This clonotype occurred a few times. The V and J genes are TRBV7-8 and TRBJ2-7; the D is unclear. The V gene's germline CDR1 is SGHVS and CDR2 FQNEAQ. The CDR3 extends over 12 amino acids. Between the trimmed V and J ends, which lost 5 bases and 2 bases, there was a span of 7 bases. CDR3 DNA sequence: TGTGCCAGCAGCCAAGACCCCTACGAGCAGTACTTC. Protein: CASSQDPYEQYF.

The chain combines TRBV2 with TRBJ2-1; the D is unclear. The V gene lost 5 bases and the J gene lost 6 bases, with 8 bases spanning the gap. Germline values: CDR1 SNHLY, CDR2 FYNNEI. The CDR3 contains 12 residues. CDR3 nucleotide sequence: TGTGCCAGCAGTTTAGTCGTCAATGAGCAGTTCTTC. Residues: CASSLVVNEQFF. Supplemented by reference TRBV2 and TRBJ2-1, the full variable domain reads EPEVTQTPSHQVTQMGQEVILRCVPISNHLYFYWYRQILGQKVEFLVSFYNNEISEKSEIFDDQFSVERPDGSNFTLKIRSTKLEDSAMYFCASSLVVNEQFFGPGTRLTVL.

About this clonotype itself: Possible read error: a much larger clone is one base away. This chain connects TRBV5-1 to TRBJ1-5; D possibly corresponds to TRBD1 (6 bases). CDR1 and CDR2 from the germline V gene are SGHRS and YFSETQ. The CDR3 covers 17 residues. DNA of the CDR3: TGCGCCGGCAGCTTTCCCAATAAGGACAGTAGCAATCAGCCCCAGCATTTT. This sequence encodes CAGSFPNKDSSNQPQHF.

The genes are TRBV10-2 and TRBJ2-7, with unresolved D. This CDR3 comprises 13 residues. The V gene's germline CDR1 is WSHSY and CDR2 SAAADI. Trimming took off 2 bases at V and 0 bases at J, with 5 bases between the two ends. The CDR3 protein is CASSEGLSYEQYF. The CDR3 DNA reads TGCGCCAGCAGTGAGGGCCTCTCCTACGAGCAGTACTTC.

This clonotype has at least ten counts. The rearrangement uses TRBV19 and TRBJ1-5, with D unclear. The V end lost 3 bases, the J end lost 5 bases, and 8 bases lay between the germline ends. The CDR3 consists of 13 residues. Per germline, CDR1 LNHDA and CDR2 SQIVND (reference sequence). CDR3 loop: CASSMQEDQPQHF. The DNA of the CDR3 is TGTGCCAGTAGTATGCAGGAAGATCAGCCCCAGCATTTT.

The sample holds many counts of this clonotype. This chain links TRBV20-1 with TRBJ2-7; D is tentatively TRBD1 or TRBD2 (8 bases each). V lost 5 bases and J lost 7, with 24 bases in between. CDR1 is DFQATT and CDR2 is SNEGSKA in the germline V gene (reference sequence). The CDR3 runs to 15 residues. This chain's CDR3 is CSASPRGGRTGEQYF. The CDR3 DNA sequence: TGCAGTGCTTCCCCTCGGGGCGGGAGGACAGGGGAGCAGTACTTC.

This clonotype was seen repeatedly, ten times or more. The CDR3 loop is CATSEGGRGYEQYF. Written as DNA, the CDR3 is TGTGCCACCAGCGAGGGGGGGCGCGGGTACGAGCAGTACTTC. The rearrangement uses TRBV15 and TRBJ2-7, with D possibly being TRBD2 (7 bases). The V gene lost 5 bases and the J gene lost 4 bases, with 15 bases spanning the gap. From germline, CDR1 is LNHNV and CDR2 YYDKDF (reference sequence). This CDR3 has 14 amino acids.

Remarks on this clonotype: A single base separates this from a much larger clone, so it may be a read error. V is TRBV6-1 and J is TRBJ1-5, with D perhaps TRBD1 (6 bases). V lost 6 bases and J 6 bases, leaving 12 bases between the germline ends. Germline V gene data show CDR1 as MNHNS and CDR2 as SASEGT. The CDR3 is 13 residues long. The CDR3 region has the DNA TGTGCCAGCAGGCCTCAGGGGTCTCAGCCCCAGCATTTT. This gives the protein CASRPQGSQPQHF.

The chain recombines TRBV6-1 with TRBJ2-5; TRBD1 matches 8 bases. CDR3 length: 15 amino acids. Germline loops: CDR1 MNHNS, CDR2 SASEGT. With 7 bases clipped from V and 5 bases from J, the junction kept 12 bases outside the gene matches. The CDR3 coding sequence is TGTGCCAGCACCGCAATCGGACAGGGTCAGGAGACCCAGTACTTC. Protein product: CASTAIGQGQETQYF.

This chain connects TRBV4-1 to TRBJ1-3, with 12 positions matching TRBD1. The J segment lost 4 bases and the V segment lost 4 bases, leaving 11 bases of the junction unmatched. The germline gives CDR1 MGHRA, CDR2 YSYEKL. The CDR3 sequence is 18 residues long. The CDR3 bases are TGCGCCAGCAGCCCAGGGGAGGGACAGGGGGCGAGAGGAAACACCATATATTTT. Amino acids: CASSPGEGQGARGNTIYF.

This clonotype was observed at least ten times. The V gene is TRBV7-9, the J gene TRBJ1-6; weak D call: TRBD1 (6 bases). From germline, CDR1 is SEHNR and CDR2 FQNEAQ (reference sequence). The CDR3 runs to 15 residues. Trimming removed 2 bases from V and 11 bases from J, with 16 bases in between. This CDR3 reads CASSLFLGGEAPLHF. CDR3 nucleotide sequence: TGTGCCAGCAGCTTATTTCTGGGGGGCGAGGCACCCCTCCACTTT.

Many counts were recorded for this clonotype. The gene calls are TRBV5-1 and TRBJ2-7; D could derive from TRBD1 or TRBD2 (5 bases each). CDR3 size: 14 residues. Germline V gives CDR1 SGHRS, CDR2 YFSETQ. V dropped 4 bases and J dropped 5 bases, with 16 bases sitting between them. The CDR3 region has the DNA TGCGCCAGCAGCCCCGGTTGGGGGTCCCACGAGCAGTACTTC. Protein product: CASSPGWGSHEQYF.

V usage is TRBV20-1 and J usage is TRBJ2-1; D might be TRBD1 or TRBD2, each matching 6 bases. The CDR3 consists of 13 residues. Germline V gene lookup returns CDR1 DFQATT and CDR2 SNEGSKA (reference sequence). Trimming shortened V by 3 bases and J by 3 bases, and 9 bases separated the two germline ends. The CDR3 DNA follows: TGCAGTGCTAGGGGGGGCGGCTACAATGAGCAGTTCTTC. Translating it yields CSARGGGYNEQFF.

V gene TRBV19 combines with J gene TRBJ1-1, with TRBD1 as a possible D gene (5 bases). The CDR3 spans 13 residues. Germline CDR1 is LNHDA and CDR2 is SQIVND (reference sequence). V lost 7 bases to trimming and J lost 0 bases, with 9 bases between them. The CDR3 DNA reads TGTGCCAGTACTTCAGGGCTGAACACTGAAGCTTTCTTT. It specifies CASTSGLNTEAFF.

This clonotype was seen at least ten times. The genes are TRBV5-1 and TRBJ1-1; no reliable D call. This CDR3 is built from 14 residues. Germline CDR1 reads SGHRS; CDR2 reads YFSETQ. V dropped 1 base and J dropped 1 base, with 8 bases sitting between them. The CDR3 region is CASSLQVKNTEAFF. CDR3 coding DNA: TGCGCCAGCAGCTTGCAGGTGAAGAACACTGAAGCTTTCTTT.

This clonotype was seen ten or more times. The rearrangement joins TRBV5-4 to TRBJ1-1; D is perhaps TRBD1 (5 bases). The V end lost 3 bases, the J end lost 5 bases, and 17 bases lay between the germline ends. Per germline, CDR1 SGHNT and CDR2 YYREEE (reference sequence). The CDR3 length is 15 residues. CDR3 protein: CASSSGRGVGTEAFF. In nucleotides, the CDR3 is TGTGCCAGCAGCTCGGGGCGGGGGGTTGGTACTGAAGCTTTCTTT.

V and J are TRBV9 and TRBJ2-3; D may be TRBD1 (5 bases). The germline V gene encodes CDR1 SGDLS and CDR2 YYNGEE. V lost 4 bases to trimming and J lost 0 bases, with 15 bases between them. This CDR3 has 16 residues. This chain's CDR3 is CASSPRGRASTDTQYF. Here the CDR3 DNA reads TGTGCCAGCAGCCCAAGGGGAAGAGCTAGCACAGATACGCAGTATTTT.

This clonotype has a count of ten or more. This chain connects TRBV9 to TRBJ2-1, with 12 bases aligning to TRBD2. V dropped 2 bases and J dropped 7; count of bases not matched to a gene: 4. CDR3 length equals 15 residues. Germline V gene lookup returns CDR1 SGDLS and CDR2 YYNGEE. The DNA for the CDR3 is TGTGCCAGCAGCGTCTCGACTAGCGGGAGTAATGAGCAGTTCTTC. Translating gives CASSVSTSGSNEQFF. The whole variable domain, remainder taken from reference TRBV9 and TRBJ2-1, is DSGVTQTPKHLITATGQRVTLRCSPRSGDLSVYWYQQSLDQGLQFLIQYYNGEERAKGNILERFSAQQFPDLHSELNLSSLELGDSALYFCASSVSTSGSNEQFFGPGTRLTVL.

This clonotype was counted between two and nine times. The gene calls are TRBV6-1 and TRBJ1-1, with TRBD1 matching over 8 bases. The V gene end was trimmed by 5 bases and the J gene end by 10 bases; junction bases not matched to a gene: 9. Germline CDR1 reads MNHNS; CDR2 reads SASEGT. The CDR3 covers 13 residues. The CDR3 here is CASSPGGAFGAFF. DNA of the CDR3: TGTGCCAGCAGTCCAGGGGGCGCGTTTGGAGCTTTCTTT.

The V gene is TRBV6-4, the J gene TRBJ2-3, with 13 nucleotides matching TRBD2. Germline loops: CDR1 MRHNA, CDR2 SNTAGT. V shed 4 bases and J 4 bases; nucleotides not matched to a gene: 2. The CDR3 consists of 15 residues. Here the CDR3 DNA reads TGTGCCAGCAGTGCCGGGACTAGCGGGGCAGATACGCAGTATTTT. This gives the protein CASSAGTSGADTQYF.

This clonotype was counted between two and nine times. A read error may be the cause here, since a much bigger clone is one base away. V is TRBV13 and J is TRBJ2-7, with D tentatively TRBD2 (5 bases). The J call could be wrong; TRBJ2-5 is a better fit for the DNA end. This CDR3 has 14 amino acids. Germline CDR1 and CDR2: PRHDT and FYEKMQ (reference sequence). The CDR3 region has the DNA TGTGCCGGCAGCATGACACTAGTTCGGGAGACCCAGTACTTC. Amino acids: CAGSMTLVRETQYF.

This clonotype was observed a few times. CDR3 sequence: CASSLSAGTGQPQHF. For the CDR3, the DNA is TGTGCCAGCAGTTTATCCGCAGGGACTGGTCAGCCCCAGCATTTT. This chain links TRBV28 with TRBJ1-5; TRBD1 might be the D (5 bases). The CDR3 covers 15 residues. The V end was cut by 1 base, the J end by 6 bases, with 13 bases between. Germline V gene lookup returns CDR1 MDHEN and CDR2 SYDVKM. The entire variable domain, with the rest obtained from reference TRBV28 and TRBJ1-5, is as follows: DVKVTQSSRYLVKRTGEKVFLECVQDMDHENMFWYRQDPGLGLRLIYFSYDVKMKEKGDIPEGYSVSREKKERFSLILESASTNQTSMYLCASSLSAGTGQPQHFGDGTRLSIL.

The J gene is TRBJ1-1, the V gene TRBV19, with TRBD1 matching 9 bases. From germline, CDR1 is LNHDA and CDR2 SQIVND (reference sequence). This CDR3 contains 12 residues. The V gene end was trimmed by 11 bases and the J gene end by 3 bases; junction bases not matched to a gene: 4. The CDR3 region is CASRDRDTEAFF. CDR3 in DNA: TGTGCCTCGAGGGACAGGGACACTGAAGCTTTCTTT.

To note about this clonotype: Given a much more abundant clone one base away, this may be a read error. This chain joins TRBV9 and TRBJ2-2; TRBD2 might be the D (6 bases). CDR1 is SGDLS and CDR2 is YYNGEE in the germline V gene. V gave up 0 bases and J gave up 1 base, with 13 bases separating them. This CDR3 region has 17 residues. CDR3 sequence: CASSVAGLPLNTGELFF. Here the CDR3 DNA reads TGTGCCAGCAGCGTAGCGGGACTCCCTTTGAACACCGGGGAGCTGTTTTTT.

V gene TRBV24-1 combines with J gene TRBJ2-3; 11 bases map to TRBD2. V shed 3 bases, J shed 6 bases, and the junction held 7 bases outside the gene matches. The CDR3 has 16 residues. Germline V gene sequence: CDR1 KGHDR, CDR2 SFDVKD. The CDR3 is CATSDGLAGGVDTQYF. DNA for the CDR3: TGTGCCACCAGTGATGGACTAGCGGGCGGGGTGGATACGCAGTATTTT.

This clonotype was counted only a few times. The chain carries TRBV19 and TRBJ2-5; the D is unclear. The V gene lost 1 base and the J gene lost 5 bases, with 11 bases spanning the gap. CDR1 is LNHDA and CDR2 is SQIVND in the germline V gene (reference sequence). The CDR3 sequence is 14 residues long. CDR3 loop: CASSIGLNSETQYF. In DNA form, the CDR3 reads TGTGCCAGTAGTATAGGTCTGAACTCGGAGACCCAGTACTTC.